Described below is a single T cell receptor (beta chain) sequence and its context. The sample belongs to a study of cytomegalovirus exposure and HLA in healthy donors. Measured with immunoSEQ multiplex PCR; TCRdb has only the in-frame clones, and not every one. The sample holds about 150,000 clones, less than 90% seen once. The CDR3 extends over 14 amino acids. The V segment lost 4 bases and the J segment 4 bases; nucleotides outside the gene matches: 5. CDR1 and CDR2 from the germline V gene are SGHRS and YFSETQ. The rearrangement uses TRBV5-1 and TRBJ2-5, with 9 bases aligning to TRBD2. Sequenced: PBMCs. This TCR was sampled from a woman aged 18-35 years in good health and CMV-seropositive. CDR3 protein: CASSALAGRETQYF. Here the CDR3 DNA reads TGCGCCAGCAGCGCGCTAGCGGGACGAGAGACCCAGTACTTC.